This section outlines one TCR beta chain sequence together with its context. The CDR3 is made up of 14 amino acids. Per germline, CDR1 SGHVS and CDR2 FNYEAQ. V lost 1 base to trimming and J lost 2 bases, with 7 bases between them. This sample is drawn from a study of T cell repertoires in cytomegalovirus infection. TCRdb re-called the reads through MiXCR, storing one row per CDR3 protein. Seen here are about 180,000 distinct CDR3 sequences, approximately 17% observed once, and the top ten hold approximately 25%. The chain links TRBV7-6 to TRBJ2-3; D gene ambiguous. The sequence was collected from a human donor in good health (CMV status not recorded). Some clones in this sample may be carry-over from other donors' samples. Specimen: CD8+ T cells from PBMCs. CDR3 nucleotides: TGTGCCAGCAGCTTAGGCCGAGTCACAGATACGCAGTATTTT. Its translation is CASSLGRVTDTQYF.